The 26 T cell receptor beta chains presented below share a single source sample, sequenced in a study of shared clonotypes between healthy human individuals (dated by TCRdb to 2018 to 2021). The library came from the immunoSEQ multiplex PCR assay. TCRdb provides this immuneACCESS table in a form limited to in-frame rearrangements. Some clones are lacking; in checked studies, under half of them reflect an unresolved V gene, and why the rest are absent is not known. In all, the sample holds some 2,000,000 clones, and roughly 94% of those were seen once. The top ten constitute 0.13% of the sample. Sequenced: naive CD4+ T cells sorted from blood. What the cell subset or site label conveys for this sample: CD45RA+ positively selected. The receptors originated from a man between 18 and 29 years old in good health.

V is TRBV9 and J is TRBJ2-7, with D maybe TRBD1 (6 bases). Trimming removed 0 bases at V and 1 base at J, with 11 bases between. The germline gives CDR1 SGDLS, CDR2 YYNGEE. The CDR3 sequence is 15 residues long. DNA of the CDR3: TGTGCCAGCAGCGTAGATGACAGGACATCCTACGAGCAGTACTTC. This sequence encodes CASSVDDRTSYEQYF. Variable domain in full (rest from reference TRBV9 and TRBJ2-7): DSGVTQTPKHLITATGQRVTLRCSPRSGDLSVYWYQQSLDQGLQFLIQYYNGEERAKGNILERFSAQQFPDLHSELNLSSLELGDSALYFCASSVDDRTSYEQYFGPGTRLTVT.

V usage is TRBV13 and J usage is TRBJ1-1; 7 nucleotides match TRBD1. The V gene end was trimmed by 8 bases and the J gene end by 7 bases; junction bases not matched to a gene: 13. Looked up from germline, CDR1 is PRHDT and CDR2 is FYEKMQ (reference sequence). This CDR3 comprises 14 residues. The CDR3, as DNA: TGTGCCAGCCGCCGCACAGGGGAAAGGATTGAAGCTTTCTTT. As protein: CASRRTGERIEAFF.

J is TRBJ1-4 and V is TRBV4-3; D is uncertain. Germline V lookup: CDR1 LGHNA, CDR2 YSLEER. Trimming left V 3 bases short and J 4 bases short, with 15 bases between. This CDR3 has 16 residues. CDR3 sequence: CASSQEIGNLNEKLFF. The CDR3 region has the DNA TGCGCCAGCAGCCAGGAAATCGGCAATCTTAATGAAAAACTGTTTTTT.

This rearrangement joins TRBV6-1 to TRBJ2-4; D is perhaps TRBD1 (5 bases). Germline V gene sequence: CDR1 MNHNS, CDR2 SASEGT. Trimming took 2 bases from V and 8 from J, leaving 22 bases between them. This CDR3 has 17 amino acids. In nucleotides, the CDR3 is TGTGCCAGCAGTGAACATGACAGTAATTCGTCGTCGGACATTCAGTACTTC. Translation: CASSEHDSNSSSDIQYF.

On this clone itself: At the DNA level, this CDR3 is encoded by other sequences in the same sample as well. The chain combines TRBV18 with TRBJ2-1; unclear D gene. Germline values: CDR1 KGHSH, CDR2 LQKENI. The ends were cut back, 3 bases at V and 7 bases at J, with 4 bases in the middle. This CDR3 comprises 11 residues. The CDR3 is CASSPMNEQFF. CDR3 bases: TGTGCCAGCTCACCTATGAATGAGCAGTTCTTC.

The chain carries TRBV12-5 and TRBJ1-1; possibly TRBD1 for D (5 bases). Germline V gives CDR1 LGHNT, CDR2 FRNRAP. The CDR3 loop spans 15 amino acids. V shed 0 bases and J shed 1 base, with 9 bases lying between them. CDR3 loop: CASGLVVTGNTEAFF. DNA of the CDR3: TGTGCTAGTGGTTTGGTAGTCACAGGGAACACTGAAGCTTTCTTT.

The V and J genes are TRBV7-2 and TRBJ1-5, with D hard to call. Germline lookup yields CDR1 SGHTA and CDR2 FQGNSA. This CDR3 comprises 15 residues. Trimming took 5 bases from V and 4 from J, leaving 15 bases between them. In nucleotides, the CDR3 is TGTGCCAGCAGCGCCGATCGAGTAGGAAATCAGCCCCAGCATTTT. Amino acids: CASSADRVGNQPQHF.

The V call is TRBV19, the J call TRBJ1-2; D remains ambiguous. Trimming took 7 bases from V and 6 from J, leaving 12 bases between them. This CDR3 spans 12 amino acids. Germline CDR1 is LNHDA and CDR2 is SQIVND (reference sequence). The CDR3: CASMGLVNGYTF. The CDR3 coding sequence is TGTGCCAGTATGGGGTTAGTGAATGGCTACACCTTC.

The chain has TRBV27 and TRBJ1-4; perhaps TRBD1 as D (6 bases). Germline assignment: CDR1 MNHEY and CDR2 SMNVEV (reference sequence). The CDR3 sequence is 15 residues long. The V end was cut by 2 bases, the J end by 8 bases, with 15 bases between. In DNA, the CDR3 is TGTGCCAGCAGTTTACGGACACCAACAGGGGAAAAACTGTTTTTT. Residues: CASSLRTPTGEKLFF.

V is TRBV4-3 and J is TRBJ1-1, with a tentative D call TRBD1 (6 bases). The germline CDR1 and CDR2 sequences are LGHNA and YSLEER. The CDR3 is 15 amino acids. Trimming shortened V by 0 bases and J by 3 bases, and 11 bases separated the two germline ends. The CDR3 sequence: CASSQEYAGDTEAFF. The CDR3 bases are TGCGCCAGCAGCCAAGAGTATGCAGGGGACACTGAAGCTTTCTTT.

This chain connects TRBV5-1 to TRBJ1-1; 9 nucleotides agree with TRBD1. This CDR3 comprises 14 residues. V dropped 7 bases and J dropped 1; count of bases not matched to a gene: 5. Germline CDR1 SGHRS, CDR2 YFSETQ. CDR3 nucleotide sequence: TGCGCCAGCCCGGGACAGGGCAAGAACACTGAAGCTTTCTTT. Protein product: CASPGQGKNTEAFF.

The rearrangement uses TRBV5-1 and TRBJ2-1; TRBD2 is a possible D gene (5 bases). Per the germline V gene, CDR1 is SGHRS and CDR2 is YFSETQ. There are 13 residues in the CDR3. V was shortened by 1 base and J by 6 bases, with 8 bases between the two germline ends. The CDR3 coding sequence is TGCGCCAGCAGCTTGTTCCGGGGCAATGAGCAGTTCTTC. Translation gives CASSLFRGNEQFF.

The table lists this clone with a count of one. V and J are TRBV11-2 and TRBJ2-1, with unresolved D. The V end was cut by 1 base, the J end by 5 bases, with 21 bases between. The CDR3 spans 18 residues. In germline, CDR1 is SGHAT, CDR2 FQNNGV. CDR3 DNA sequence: TGTGCCAGCAGCTTAGGCCTAGTCTCTACAAACTTACACAATGAGCAGTTCTTC. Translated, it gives CASSLGLVSTNLHNEQFF.

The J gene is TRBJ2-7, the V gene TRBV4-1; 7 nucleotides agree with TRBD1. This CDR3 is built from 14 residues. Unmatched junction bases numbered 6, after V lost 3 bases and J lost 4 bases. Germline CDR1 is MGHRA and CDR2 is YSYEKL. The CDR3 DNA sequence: TGCGCCAGCAGCCACCCGGACAGGTGGTACGAGCAGTACTTC. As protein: CASSHPDRWYEQYF.

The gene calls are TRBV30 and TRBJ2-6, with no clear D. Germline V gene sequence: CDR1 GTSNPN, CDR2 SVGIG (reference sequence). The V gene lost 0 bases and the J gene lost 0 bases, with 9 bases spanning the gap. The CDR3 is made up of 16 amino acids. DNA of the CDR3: TGTGCCTGGAGTGTAGGCAGGACCTCTGGGGCCAACGTCCTGACTTTC. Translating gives CAWSVGRTSGANVLTF.

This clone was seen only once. CDR3 nucleotides: TGCGCCAGCAGCTCCGGGACTAGCGGGAGTAATGAGCAGTTCTTC. The encoded protein is CASSSGTSGSNEQFF. The J gene is TRBJ2-1, the V gene TRBV5-1; 14 bases match TRBD2. Germline values: CDR1 SGHRS, CDR2 YFSETQ. With V trimmed by 3 bases and J by 7 bases, 3 bases remained unmatched. This CDR3 is 15 amino acids long.

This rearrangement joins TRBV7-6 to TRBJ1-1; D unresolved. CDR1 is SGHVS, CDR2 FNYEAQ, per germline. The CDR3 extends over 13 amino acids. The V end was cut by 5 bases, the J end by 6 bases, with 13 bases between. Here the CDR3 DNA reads TGTGCCAGCAGCCAAGCTGATTTCGCTGAAGCTTTCTTT. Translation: CASSQADFAEAFF.

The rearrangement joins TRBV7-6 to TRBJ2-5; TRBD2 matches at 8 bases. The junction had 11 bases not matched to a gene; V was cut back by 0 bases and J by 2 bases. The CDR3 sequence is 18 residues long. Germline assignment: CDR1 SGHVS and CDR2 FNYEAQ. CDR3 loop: CASSLAGVAGGIQETQYF. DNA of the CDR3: TGTGCCAGCAGCTTAGCGGGAGTGGCGGGGGGCATTCAAGAGACCCAGTACTTC.

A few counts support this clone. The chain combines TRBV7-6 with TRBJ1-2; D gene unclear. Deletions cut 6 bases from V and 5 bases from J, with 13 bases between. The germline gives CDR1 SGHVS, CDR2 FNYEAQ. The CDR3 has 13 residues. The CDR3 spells CASSHTGAYGYTF. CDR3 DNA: TGTGCCAGCAGTCACACGGGAGCGTATGGCTACACCTTC.

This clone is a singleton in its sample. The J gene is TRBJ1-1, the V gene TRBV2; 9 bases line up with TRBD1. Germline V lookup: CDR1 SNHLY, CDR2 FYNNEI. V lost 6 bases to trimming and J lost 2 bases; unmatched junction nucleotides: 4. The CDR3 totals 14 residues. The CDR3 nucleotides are TGTGCCAGCAGGGGACAGGGATCAAACACTGAAGCTTTCTTT. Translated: CASRGQGSNTEAFF.

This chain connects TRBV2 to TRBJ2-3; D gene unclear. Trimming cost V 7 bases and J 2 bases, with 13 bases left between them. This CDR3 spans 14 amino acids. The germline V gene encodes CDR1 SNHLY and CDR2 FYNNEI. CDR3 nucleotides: TGTGCCAGCATAGGGCAAGATTACACAGATACGCAGTATTTT. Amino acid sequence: CASIGQDYTDTQYF.

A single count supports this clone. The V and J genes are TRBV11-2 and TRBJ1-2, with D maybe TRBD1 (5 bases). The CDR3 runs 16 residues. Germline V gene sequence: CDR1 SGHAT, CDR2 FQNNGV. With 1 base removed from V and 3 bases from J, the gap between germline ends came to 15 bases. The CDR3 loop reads CASSLGPGVGDYGYTF. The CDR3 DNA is TGTGCCAGCAGCTTAGGTCCGGGGGTGGGCGACTATGGCTACACCTTC.

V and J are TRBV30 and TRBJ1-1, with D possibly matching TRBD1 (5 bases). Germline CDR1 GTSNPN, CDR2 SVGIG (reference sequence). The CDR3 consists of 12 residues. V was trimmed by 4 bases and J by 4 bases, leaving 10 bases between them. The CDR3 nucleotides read TGTGCCTGGACAGGGTTGGGCACTGAAGCTTTCTTT. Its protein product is CAWTGLGTEAFF.

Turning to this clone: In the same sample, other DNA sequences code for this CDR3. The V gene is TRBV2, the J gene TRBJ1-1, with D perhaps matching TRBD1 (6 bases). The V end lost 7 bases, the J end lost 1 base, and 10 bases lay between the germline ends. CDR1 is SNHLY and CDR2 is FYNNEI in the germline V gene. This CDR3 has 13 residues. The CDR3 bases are TGTGCCAGCACCAGGGACACGAACACTGAAGCTTTCTTT. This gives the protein CASTRDTNTEAFF. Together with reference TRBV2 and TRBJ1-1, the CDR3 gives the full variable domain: EPEVTQTPSHQVTQMGQEVILRCVPISNHLYFYWYRQILGQKVEFLVSFYNNEISEKSEIFDDQFSVERPDGSNFTLKIRSTKLEDSAMYFCASTRDTNTEAFFGQGTRLTVV.

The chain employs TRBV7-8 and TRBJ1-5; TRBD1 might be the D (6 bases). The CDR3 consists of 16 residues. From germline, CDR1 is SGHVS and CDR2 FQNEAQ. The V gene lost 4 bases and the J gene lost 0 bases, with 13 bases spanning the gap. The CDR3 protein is CASSSTGTFSNQPQHF. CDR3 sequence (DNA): TGTGCCAGCAGCTCAACCGGGACATTTAGCAATCAGCCCCAGCATTTT.

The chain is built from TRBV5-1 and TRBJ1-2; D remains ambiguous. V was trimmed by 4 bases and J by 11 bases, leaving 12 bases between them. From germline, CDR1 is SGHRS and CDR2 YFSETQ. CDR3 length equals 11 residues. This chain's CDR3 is CASSNDKVYTF. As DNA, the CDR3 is TGCGCCAGCAGCAACGACAAGGTATACACCTTC.